These 30 T cell receptor beta chains came from one sample sequenced in a study of cytomegalovirus exposure and HLA in healthy donors. It was with 60 Vbeta and 13 Jbeta primers that the PCR ran. The assay was immunoSEQ multiplex PCR, and TCRdb's table has in-frame clones only and misses some. Among 150,000 to 200,000 clones listed, roughly 80% were seen once. The sample consisted of PBMCs. These receptors were taken from a male donor in good health and CMV-seronegative.

The genes are TRBV18 and TRBJ1-5; D call uncertain. CDR1 is KGHSH, CDR2 LQKENI, per germline. V lost 2 bases and J 6 bases, leaving 11 bases between the germline ends. CDR3 length: 14 amino acids. The CDR3 DNA reads TGTGCCAGCTCACCAATTGCCCGCGGTCAGCCCCAGCATTTT. Its protein is CASSPIARGQPQHF.

In this sample, this clone turned up a few times. V usage is TRBV19 and J usage is TRBJ1-4; D might be TRBD1 (6 bases). Trimming stripped 7 bases from V and 8 bases from J, with 20 bases between. Germline CDR1 LNHDA, CDR2 SQIVND (reference sequence). CDR3 length: 15 residues. The CDR3 DNA reads as TGTGCCAGTACCAATAGGGGAGGGGGAAGCGAAAAACTGTTTTTT. Encoded protein: CASTNRGGGSEKLFF.

J is TRBJ2-7 and V is TRBV27; possibly TRBD1 for D (6 bases). V lost 0 bases and J 4 bases, leaving 13 bases between the germline ends. Germline CDR1 MNHEY, CDR2 SMNVEV (reference sequence). The CDR3 consists of 15 residues. CDR3 DNA sequence: TGTGCCAGCAGTTTATCAATCCAGGGGCGGTACGAGCAGTACTTC. It codes for CASSLSIQGRYEQYF.

The chain is built from TRBV6-1 and TRBJ2-1; D unclear. CDR1 is MNHNS, CDR2 SASEGT, per germline. V lost 1 base and J lost 0, with 19 bases in between. The CDR3 consists of 19 residues. As DNA, the CDR3 is TGTGCCAGCAGTGAAGGTGGTGTAGTGACTTTAAGCTCCTACAATGAGCAGTTCTTC. Translation: CASSEGGVVTLSSYNEQFF.

J is TRBJ2-1 and V is TRBV12-5; TRBD2 aligns across 7 bases. The V gene end was trimmed by 2 bases and the J gene end by 5 bases; junction bases not matched to a gene: 9. There are 16 residues in the CDR3. CDR1 and CDR2 (germline): LGHNT, FRNRAP. The CDR3 is CASGLFGLADDNEQFF. CDR3 DNA sequence: TGTGCTAGTGGTTTGTTCGGGCTAGCGGATGACAATGAGCAGTTCTTC.

This clone was detected only a few times. The V and J genes are TRBV6-1 and TRBJ1-1; D unresolved. Per the germline V gene, CDR1 is MNHNS and CDR2 is SASEGT. The CDR3 covers 14 residues. Trimming left V 4 bases short and J 0 bases short, with 9 bases between. The CDR3 is CASSVQVLNTEAFF. DNA for the CDR3: TGTGCCAGCAGTGTCCAGGTGCTGAACACTGAAGCTTTCTTT.

The V gene is TRBV5-1, the J gene TRBJ2-3, with a weak D call TRBD1 (5 bases). There are 16 residues in the CDR3. Germline lookup yields CDR1 SGHRS and CDR2 YFSETQ. With 0 bases removed from V and 1 base from J, the gap between germline ends came to 12 bases. CDR3 nucleotides: TGCGCCAGCAGCTTGGAGTCCAGGGTCGGCACAGATACGCAGTATTTT. It translates to CASSLESRVGTDTQYF.

The chain joins TRBV6-1 to TRBJ2-1; 7 bases map to TRBD1. The CDR3 runs to 13 residues. The V segment lost 4 bases and the J segment 7 bases; nucleotides outside the gene matches: 4. CDR1 and CDR2 (germline): MNHNS, SASEGT. Here the CDR3 reads CASSAGQRNEQFF. The CDR3 nucleotides read TGTGCCAGCAGTGCGGGACAGAGAAATGAGCAGTTCTTC.

This clone was seen only once. The genes are TRBV2 and TRBJ1-1, with TRBD1 matching over 8 bases. Germline V lookup: CDR1 SNHLY, CDR2 FYNNEI. This CDR3 region has 14 residues. V trimming: 7 bases; J trimming: 0 bases; junction bases outside the gene matches: 4. The chain's CDR3 is CASNDRGMNTEAFF. The CDR3 bases are TGTGCCAGCAATGACAGGGGCATGAACACTGAAGCTTTCTTT.

The genes are TRBV11-2 and TRBJ2-1; 10 bases map to TRBD2. J gave up 6 bases and V 5 bases, and 7 bases lay outside the gene matches. Per germline, CDR1 SGHAT and CDR2 FQNNGV. The length of the CDR3 is 15 residues. The CDR3 sequence: CASSRTSGRINEQFF. CDR3 nucleotides: TGTGCCAGCAGCCGGACTAGCGGAAGAATCAATGAGCAGTTCTTC. Full variable domain (outside the CDR3, taken from reference TRBV11-2 and TRBJ2-1): EAGVAQSPRYKIIEKRQSVAFWCNPISGHATLYWYQQILGQGPKLLIQFQNNGVVDDSQLPKDRFSAERLKGVDSTLKIQPAKLEDSAVYLCASSRTSGRINEQFFGPGTRLTVL.

This sequence joins TRBV5-1 and TRBJ2-3; 8 bases align to TRBD2. The CDR3 length is 15 residues. Germline trimming cut 2 bases from V and 6 bases from J; bases unmatched to any gene: 8. Per germline, CDR1 SGHRS and CDR2 YFSETQ. CDR3 sequence: CASSLEGSGVDTQYF. The DNA of the CDR3 is TGCGCCAGCAGCTTAGAGGGTAGCGGGGTGGATACGCAGTATTTT.

This chain uses TRBV2 with TRBJ1-2; weak D call: TRBD1 (5 bases). The CDR3 is made up of 13 amino acids. Trimming removed 4 bases at V and 8 bases at J, with 14 bases between. CDR1 and CDR2 from the germline V gene are SNHLY and FYNNEI. The CDR3 loop reads CASSARQRDGYTF. The DNA of the CDR3 is TGTGCCAGCAGTGCCCGACAGCGCGACGGCTACACCTTC.

This chain links TRBV10-1 with TRBJ1-5; 9 nucleotides match TRBD1. Germline CDR1 WNHNN, CDR2 SYGVQD (reference sequence). The trim removed 10 bases at V and 0 bases at J, leaving 1 base unmatched. CDR3 length: 13 residues. For the CDR3, the DNA is TGCGCCACACAGGGGGCTAGCAATCAGCCCCAGCATTTT. As protein: CATQGASNQPQHF.

The V call is TRBV5-1, the J call TRBJ1-2, with D unclear. Germline lookup yields CDR1 SGHRS and CDR2 YFSETQ. The CDR3 spans 14 residues. Trimming removed 0 bases at V and 6 bases at J, with 12 bases between. As DNA, the CDR3 is TGCGCCAGCAGCTTGGGACACCGCGACAATGGCTACACCTTC. Its protein is CASSLGHRDNGYTF.

The chain combines TRBV10-1 with TRBJ2-1; D unresolved. Per the germline V gene, CDR1 is WNHNN and CDR2 is SYGVQD (reference sequence). V was cut by 3 bases and J by 3 bases, with 9 bases left in between. The CDR3 is 14 amino acids. CDR3 residues: CASSESASYNEQFF. The DNA for the CDR3 is TGCGCCAGCAGTGAATCAGCTAGCTACAATGAGCAGTTCTTC.

J is TRBJ2-7 and V is TRBV6-1; 8 bases are a match to TRBD2. The CDR3 totals 15 residues. CDR1 is MNHNS and CDR2 is SASEGT in the germline V gene. The junction had 7 bases not matched to a gene; V was cut back by 4 bases and J by 2 bases. The CDR3 protein is CASSATAGGAYEQYF. CDR3 DNA: TGTGCCAGCAGTGCTACTGCGGGGGGAGCCTACGAGCAGTACTTC.

The CDR3 protein is CASSRGDRHGYTF. CDR3 bases: TGTGCCAGCAGCCGGGGGGACAGGCATGGCTACACCTTC. This chain links TRBV4-2 with TRBJ1-2, with TRBD1 matching 8 bases. This CDR3 comprises 13 residues. The V gene end was trimmed by 4 bases and the J gene end by 6 bases; junction bases not matched to a gene: 4. Germline V gene data show CDR1 as LGHNA and CDR2 as YNFKEQ.

The V and J genes are TRBV11-2 and TRBJ1-2; D uncertain. The V end lost 5 bases, the J end lost 0 bases, and 4 bases lay between the germline ends. CDR3 length: 12 residues. Germline V gene lookup returns CDR1 SGHAT and CDR2 FQNNGV. The CDR3: CASSPANYGYTF. CDR3 DNA: TGTGCCAGCAGCCCCGCTAACTATGGCTACACCTTC.

CDR3 protein: CASSNQGSNEKLFF. The CDR3 DNA is TGTGCCAGCAGCAATCAGGGGTCTAATGAAAAACTGTTTTTT. The chain recombines TRBV7-8 with TRBJ1-4; D might be TRBD1 (6 bases). The CDR3 is 14 residues long. Trimming stripped 5 bases from V and 3 bases from J, with 10 bases between. Germline values: CDR1 SGHVS, CDR2 FQNEAQ.

The gene calls are TRBV10-3 and TRBJ1-2; D call uncertain. The CDR3 extends over 15 amino acids. Germline CDR1 and CDR2: ENHRY and SYGVKD. Between the trimmed V and J ends, which lost 2 bases and 4 bases, there was a span of 14 bases. The CDR3 DNA is TGTGCCATCAGTGAGGAGGGATTTGGTGGCTATGGCTACACCTTC. Translating it yields CAISEEGFGGYGYTF.

Comments on this clone: Other nucleotide sequences from this sample produce the same CDR3. The J gene is TRBJ2-3, the V gene TRBV10-3; 9 nucleotides line up with TRBD2. V shed 3 bases, J shed 2 bases, and the junction held 15 bases outside the gene matches. Germline V gene data show CDR1 as ENHRY and CDR2 as SYGVKD. CDR3 size: 19 residues. CDR3 region: CAISDPPGSGRGDTDTQYF. The CDR3 DNA reads as TGTGCCATCAGTGATCCCCCGGGTAGCGGGAGAGGAGACACAGATACGCAGTATTTT.

V is TRBV27 and J is TRBJ2-5; 8 nucleotides match TRBD1. The J call may be in error: the DNA end matches TRBJ2-7 better. The germline V gene encodes CDR1 MNHEY and CDR2 SMNVEV (reference sequence). The CDR3 spans 15 residues. The CDR3 DNA reads TGTGCCAGCAGTCCATTGGACAGGGCGGACTACGAGCAGTACTTC. It translates to CASSPLDRADYEQYF.

The chain recombines TRBV5-1 with TRBJ2-5, with a possible D match to TRBD1 (5 bases). V lost 0 bases, J lost 6 bases, and 9 bases lay in between. The germline CDR1 and CDR2 sequences are SGHRS and YFSETQ. CDR3 size: 13 residues. CDR3 loop: CASSLEDSQTQYF. In nucleotides, the CDR3 is TGCGCCAGCAGCTTGGAAGACAGTCAGACCCAGTACTTC. The variable domain in full, with the rest retrieved from reference TRBV5-1 and TRBJ2-5, is KAGVTQTPRYLIKTRGQQVTLSCSPISGHRSVSWYQQTPGQGLQFLFEYFSETQRNKGNFPGRFSGRQFSNSRSEMNVSTLELGDSALYLCASSLEDSQTQYFGPGTRLLVL.

This rearrangement joins TRBV9 to TRBJ1-1; maybe TRBD1 (6 bases). The V gene's germline CDR1 is SGDLS and CDR2 YYNGEE. V lost 0 bases to trimming and J lost 1 base, with 16 bases between them. There are 17 residues in the CDR3. The CDR3 DNA reads TGTGCCAGCAGCGTAGCCCCAGGGGCCTCTGAGAACACTGAAGCTTTCTTT. This encodes CASSVAPGASENTEAFF.

This chain connects TRBV10-3 to TRBJ2-3; 9 nucleotides line up with TRBD1. This CDR3 region has 13 residues. CDR1 and CDR2 (germline): ENHRY, SYGVKD. Germline trimming cut 10 bases from V and 4 bases from J; bases unmatched to any gene: 6. The CDR3 nucleotides read TGTGCCACCACACAGGGGGCTTCAGATACGCAGTATTTT. As protein: CATTQGASDTQYF.

This CDR3 is CASKFRTGLLRRQETQYF. The CDR3 DNA is TGTGCCAGCAAATTTAGGACAGGCCTATTACGGAGGCAAGAGACCCAGTACTTC. V and J are TRBV2 and TRBJ2-5; 7 nucleotides agree with TRBD1. Germline V lookup: CDR1 SNHLY, CDR2 FYNNEI. The CDR3 is 18 residues long. V was clipped by 7 bases and J by 2 bases; unmatched bases: 19.

The chain couples TRBV27 to TRBJ2-1; the match to TRBD1 covers 12 bases. Germline V CDR1 and CDR2: MNHEY, SMNVEV (reference sequence). Trimming cost V 5 bases and J 10 bases; bases outside gene matches: 15. The CDR3 length is 17 residues. CDR3 sequence reads: CASSTYSLGTGGAEQFF. The CDR3 DNA is TGTGCCAGCAGTACCTATTCGTTGGGGACAGGGGGCGCAGAGCAGTTCTTC.

The chain employs TRBV7-2 and TRBJ2-7, with a possible D match to TRBD1 (5 bases). CDR3 length: 13 amino acids. CDR1 is SGHTA, CDR2 FQGNSA, per germline. Trimming took off 5 bases at V and 2 bases at J, with 10 bases between the two ends. The chain's CDR3 is CASSPDRPYEQYF. The DNA for the CDR3 is TGTGCCAGCAGCCCCGACAGACCCTACGAGCAGTACTTC.

The chain is built from TRBV14 and TRBJ2-7; 9 bases fit TRBD1. The germline V gene has CDR1 SGHDN and CDR2 FVKESK. With 1 base clipped from V and 5 bases from J, the junction kept 9 bases outside the gene matches. The length of the CDR3 is 16 residues. The CDR3 is CASSQGPGQGYNEQYF. The CDR3 nucleotides are TGTGCCAGCAGCCAAGGCCCGGGACAGGGTTACAACGAGCAGTACTTC.

J is TRBJ2-1 and V is TRBV19; 8 nucleotides align to TRBD2. The CDR3 has 15 amino acids. The trim removed 4 bases at V and 5 bases at J, leaving 7 bases unmatched. Per the germline V gene, CDR1 is LNHDA and CDR2 is SQIVND (reference sequence). The CDR3 here is CASSKTSAFNNEQFF. The CDR3 bases are TGTGCCAGTAGTAAGACTAGCGCGTTTAACAATGAGCAGTTCTTC.